These 18 T cell receptor beta chains originate from one sample sequenced in a study of CD8 T cells in Susac syndrome. It was with random hexamers that about 0.45 to 1 ug RNA was reverse transcribed. Each CDR3 protein gets one entry after TCRdb re-called the immunoSEQ multiplex PCR reads with MiXCR. The sample records more than 150,000 distinct CDR3 sequences, approximately 95% being singletons. The sequenced material came from CD8+ T cells from PBMCs. The source is a human donor with Susac syndrome.

The gene calls are TRBV20-1 and TRBJ2-3, with D maybe TRBD2 (6 bases). The germline gives CDR1 DFQATT, CDR2 SNEGSKA (reference sequence). V gave up 5 bases and J gave up 5 bases, with 23 bases separating them. This CDR3 is built from 16 residues. The CDR3 region is CSAFQRSGKAVDTQYF. As DNA, the CDR3 is TGCAGTGCTTTTCAACGTAGCGGAAAGGCGGTAGATACGCAGTATTTT.

The chain has TRBV9 and TRBJ1-3; no firm D call. CDR1 is SGDLS, CDR2 YYNGEE, per germline. Deletions cut 5 bases from V and 0 bases from J, with 12 bases between. The CDR3 is 15 amino acids. The CDR3 DNA reads TGTGCCAGCAGATCGGACGGGAGCTCTGGAAACACCATATATTTT. This encodes CASRSDGSSGNTIYF.

In this sample, this clonotype turned up a few times. V is TRBV18 and J is TRBJ2-7; 9 nucleotides line up with TRBD1. J gave up 2 bases and V 5 bases, and 4 bases lay outside the gene matches. Germline lookup yields CDR1 KGHSH and CDR2 LQKENI. The CDR3 extends over 14 amino acids. The CDR3: CASSDRDRAYEQYF. Here the CDR3 DNA reads TGTGCCAGCTCAGACCGGGACAGGGCCTACGAGCAGTACTTC.

This clonotype was recorded only once. The chain recombines TRBV7-9 with TRBJ2-5, with 13 nucleotides matching TRBD2. Trimming at V came to 5 bases and at J to 5 bases, leaving 14 bases not matched to a gene. This CDR3 contains 18 residues. In germline, CDR1 is SEHNR, CDR2 FQNEAQ (reference sequence). The CDR3 sequence is CASSDTSGRAPSRETQYF. CDR3 nucleotides: TGTGCCAGCAGCGACACTAGCGGGAGGGCCCCGTCAAGGGAGACCCAGTACTTC.

V and J are TRBV11-1 and TRBJ2-7, with TRBD2 as a possible D gene (6 bases). Trimming removed 3 bases from V and 5 bases from J, with 11 bases in between. The CDR3 sequence is 13 residues long. Germline V gene data show CDR1 as SGHAT and CDR2 as FQDESV (reference sequence). CDR3 DNA: TGTGCCAGCAGCTTTGCGCGGGAAGACGAGCAGTACTTC. Amino acids: CASSFAREDEQYF.

As DNA, the CDR3 is TGCAGCGTCTCGAGCGGCGAAAAACTGTTTTTT. As protein: CSVSSGEKLFF. V usage is TRBV29-1 and J usage is TRBJ1-4; D uncertain. This CDR3 is built from 11 residues. The V gene's germline CDR1 is SQVTM and CDR2 ANQGSEA. V lost 6 bases and J lost 8, with 10 bases in between. The full variable domain, its missing parts supplied by reference TRBV29-1 and TRBJ1-4, is SAVISQKPSRDICQRGTSLTIQCQVDSQVTMMFWYRQQPGQSLTLIATANQGSEATYESGFVIDKFPISRPNLTFSTLTVSNMSPEDSSIYLCSVSSGEKLFFGSGTQLSVL.

The chain uses TRBV9 and TRBJ1-1; TRBD1 is a possible D gene (5 bases). Germline assignment: CDR1 SGDLS and CDR2 YYNGEE. This CDR3 spans 14 amino acids. The V gene lost 7 bases and the J gene lost 1 base, with 14 bases spanning the gap. The CDR3 nucleotides are TGTGCCAGCGGACCGACAGCTGCGAACACTGAAGCTTTCTTT. Translated: CASGPTAANTEAFF.

V is TRBV5-1 and J is TRBJ2-2; D is undetermined. The V gene's germline CDR1 is SGHRS and CDR2 YFSETQ. The V end was cut by 4 bases, the J end by 7 bases, with 14 bases between. This CDR3 is built from 14 residues. The CDR3 protein is CASSRTDEFGELFF. DNA for the CDR3: TGCGCCAGCAGCCGAACGGACGAGTTCGGGGAGCTGTTTTTT. The full variable domain, completed using reference TRBV5-1 and TRBJ2-2, is KAGVTQTPRYLIKTRGQQVTLSCSPISGHRSVSWYQQTPGQGLQFLFEYFSETQRNKGNFPGRFSGRQFSNSRSEMNVSTLELGDSALYLCASSRTDEFGELFFGEGSRLTVL.

A few counts support this clonotype. The CDR3 coding sequence is TGTGCCAGCAATCGGGGGGGCTACGAGCAGTACTTC. This codes for CASNRGGYEQYF. This chain links TRBV28 with TRBJ2-7; TRBD2 matches at 8 bases. Unmatched junction bases numbered 2, after V lost 7 bases and J lost 3 bases. This CDR3 is 12 amino acids long. Germline V lookup: CDR1 MDHEN, CDR2 SYDVKM. Full variable domain (rest looked up from reference TRBV28 and TRBJ2-7): DVKVTQSSRYLVKRTGEKVFLECVQDMDHENMFWYRQDPGLGLRLIYFSYDVKMKEKGDIPEGYSVSREKKERFSLILESASTNQTSMYLCASNRGGYEQYFGPGTRLTVT.

This chain connects TRBV29-1 to TRBJ1-2; 8 nucleotides match TRBD1. The CDR3 consists of 19 residues. Germline V gives CDR1 SQVTM, CDR2 ANQGSEA. The junction had 27 bases not matched to a gene; V was cut back by 4 bases and J by 8 bases. The CDR3 sequence is CSVGPKWVRGRNRGKGYTF. CDR3 bases: TGCAGCGTTGGTCCTAAGTGGGTCAGGGGGCGAAATCGGGGCAAGGGCTACACCTTC.

J is TRBJ2-5 and V is TRBV20-1, with D unclear. The germline V and J ends were trimmed by 0 bases and 5 bases, with 13 bases remaining between them. CDR3 length equals 14 residues. The V gene's germline CDR1 is DFQATT and CDR2 SNEGSKA (reference sequence). CDR3 coding DNA: TGCAGTGCTAGAGATCTCGAAGTTTTGGAGACCCAGTACTTC. This encodes CSARDLEVLETQYF.

The chain combines TRBV18 with TRBJ2-4; tentative D call: TRBD1 (5 bases). CDR1 is KGHSH and CDR2 is LQKENI in the germline V gene. The V and J ends lost 1 base and 0 bases respectively, with 19 bases between them. This CDR3 comprises 19 residues. In DNA form, the CDR3 reads TGTGCCAGCTCACCACTGGACACTGGATATGCCCTAGCCAAAAACATTCAGTACTTC. Encoded protein: CASSPLDTGYALAKNIQYF. Based on the CDR3 plus reference TRBV18 and TRBJ2-4, the full variable domain is NAGVMQNPRHLVRRRGQEARLRCSPMKGHSHVYWYRQLPEEGLKFMVYLQKENIIDESGMPKERFSAEFPKEGPSILRIQQVVRGDSAAYFCASSPLDTGYALAKNIQYFGAGTRLSVL.

The chain has TRBV5-1 and TRBJ1-2; TRBD1 might be the D (5 bases). V lost 0 bases, J lost 3 bases, and 12 bases lay in between. The length of the CDR3 is 15 residues. Germline values: CDR1 SGHRS, CDR2 YFSETQ. The CDR3 sequence: CASSLGGVEYYGYTF. The CDR3 DNA sequence: TGCGCCAGCAGCTTGGGGGGCGTAGAGTACTATGGCTACACCTTC.

J is TRBJ2-7 and V is TRBV20-1, with 7 bases aligning to TRBD2. Germline lookup yields CDR1 DFQATT and CDR2 SNEGSKA (reference sequence). CDR3 size: 13 residues. The J segment lost 2 bases and the V segment lost 4 bases, leaving 5 bases of the junction unmatched. The CDR3 nucleotides are TGCAGTGCTAACGCGGGAGACCCCTACGAGCAGTACTTC. Protein sequence: CSANAGDPYEQYF.

The chain uses TRBV7-8 and TRBJ2-1; D is possibly TRBD2 (6 bases). Trimming pared 2 bases from V and 4 bases from J, leaving 12 bases between. This CDR3 has 15 amino acids. From germline, CDR1 is SGHVS and CDR2 FQNEAQ. The DNA of the CDR3 is TGTGCCAGCAGCTTAACCGGGAGCCCATACAATGAGCAGTTCTTC. Residues: CASSLTGSPYNEQFF. The full variable domain, with the rest looked up from reference TRBV7-8 and TRBJ2-1, is GAGVSQSPRYKVAKRGQDVALRCDPISGHVSLFWYQQALGQGPEFLTYFQNEAQLDKSGLPSDRFFAERPEGSVSTLKIQRTQQEDSAVYLCASSLTGSPYNEQFFGPGTRLTVL.

The J gene is TRBJ2-1, the V gene TRBV9; 12 nucleotides match TRBD1. The V segment lost 3 bases and the J segment 10 bases; nucleotides outside the gene matches: 11. The CDR3 is made up of 16 amino acids. The germline CDR1 and CDR2 sequences are SGDLS and YYNGEE. The CDR3 bases are TGTGCCAGCAGCGACCGGGGGGGACAGGGGGCGACAGAGCAGTTCTTC. Amino acids: CASSDRGGQGATEQFF.

This chain joins TRBV3-1 and TRBJ2-7; D is unclear. This CDR3 has 14 residues. V was trimmed by 0 bases and J by 1 base, leaving 7 bases between them. CDR1 LGHDT and CDR2 YNNKEL come from the germline V gene (reference sequence). The CDR3 is CASSQERLSYEQYF. The CDR3 DNA is TGTGCCAGCAGCCAAGAACGGTTATCCTACGAGCAGTACTTC.

The chain is built from TRBV9 and TRBJ2-1, with a tentative D call TRBD2 (6 bases). The V and J ends lost 0 bases and 8 bases respectively, with 15 bases between them. Germline V gene data show CDR1 as SGDLS and CDR2 as YYNGEE. The CDR3 totals 15 residues. CDR3 bases: TGTGCCAGCAGCGTAGGCCCGGGACTGTCCTATGAGCAGTTCTTC. Amino acids: CASSVGPGLSYEQFF. Supplemented by reference TRBV9 and TRBJ2-1, the full variable domain reads DSGVTQTPKHLITATGQRVTLRCSPRSGDLSVYWYQQSLDQGLQFLIQYYNGEERAKGNILERFSAQQFPDLHSELNLSSLELGDSALYFCASSVGPGLSYEQFFGPGTRLTVL.